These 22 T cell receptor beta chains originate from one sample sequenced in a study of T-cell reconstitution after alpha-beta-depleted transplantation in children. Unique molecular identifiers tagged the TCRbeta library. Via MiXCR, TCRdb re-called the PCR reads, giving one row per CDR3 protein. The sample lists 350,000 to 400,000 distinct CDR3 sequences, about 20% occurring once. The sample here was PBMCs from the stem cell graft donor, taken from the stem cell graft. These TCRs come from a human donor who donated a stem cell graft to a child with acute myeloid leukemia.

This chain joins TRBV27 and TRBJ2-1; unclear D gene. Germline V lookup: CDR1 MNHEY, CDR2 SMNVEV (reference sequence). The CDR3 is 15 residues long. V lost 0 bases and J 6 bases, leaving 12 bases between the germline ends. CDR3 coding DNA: TGTGCCAGCAGTTTATCATATACAGTCTCCAATGAGCAGTTCTTC. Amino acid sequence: CASSLSYTVSNEQFF.

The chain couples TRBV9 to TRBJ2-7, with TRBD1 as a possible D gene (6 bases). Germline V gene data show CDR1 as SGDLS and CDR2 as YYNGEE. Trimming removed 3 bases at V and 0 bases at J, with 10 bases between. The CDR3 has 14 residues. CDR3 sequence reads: CASSAQGNSYEQYF. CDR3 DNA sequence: TGTGCCAGCAGCGCCCAGGGGAACTCCTACGAGCAGTACTTC.

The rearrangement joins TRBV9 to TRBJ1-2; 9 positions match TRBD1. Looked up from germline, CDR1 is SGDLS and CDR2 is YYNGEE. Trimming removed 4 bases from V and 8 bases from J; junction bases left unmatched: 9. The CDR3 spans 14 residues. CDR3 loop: CASSRLTGGDGYTF. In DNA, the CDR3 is TGTGCCAGCAGCCGCTTGACAGGGGGAGACGGCTACACCTTC.

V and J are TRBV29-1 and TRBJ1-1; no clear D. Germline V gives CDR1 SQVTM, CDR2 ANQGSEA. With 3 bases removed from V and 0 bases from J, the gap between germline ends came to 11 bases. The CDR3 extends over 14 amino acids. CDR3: CSVDLQLMNTEAFF. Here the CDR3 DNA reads TGCAGCGTTGACCTACAGCTCATGAACACTGAAGCTTTCTTT.

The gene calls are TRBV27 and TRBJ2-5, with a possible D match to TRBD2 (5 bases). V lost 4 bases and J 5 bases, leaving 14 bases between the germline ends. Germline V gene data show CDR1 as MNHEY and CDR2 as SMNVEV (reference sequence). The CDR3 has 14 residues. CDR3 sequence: CASSSNREGETQYF. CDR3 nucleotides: TGTGCCAGCAGTTCCAACCGGGAAGGGGAGACCCAGTACTTC.

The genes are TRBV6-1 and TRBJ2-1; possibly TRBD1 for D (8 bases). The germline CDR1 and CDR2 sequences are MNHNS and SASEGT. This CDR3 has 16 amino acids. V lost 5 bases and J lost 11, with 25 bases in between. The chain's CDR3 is CASSPEQGGFLKKQFF. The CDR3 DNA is TGTGCCAGCAGTCCAGAACAGGGGGGGTTTCTGAAAAAGCAGTTCTTC.

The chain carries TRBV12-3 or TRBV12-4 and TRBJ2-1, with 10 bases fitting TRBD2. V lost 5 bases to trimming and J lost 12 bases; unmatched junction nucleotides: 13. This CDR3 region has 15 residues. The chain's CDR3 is CASSDASGSWIGQFF. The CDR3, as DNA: TGTGCCAGCAGTGATGCTAGCGGGAGTTGGATTGGGCAGTTCTTC.

Here the CDR3 DNA reads TGTGCCAGCAGTTTTGGGGTGGCTGTTTCCTACGAGCAGTACTTC. This codes for CASSFGVAVSYEQYF. The chain joins TRBV12-3 or TRBV12-4 to TRBJ2-7; no reliable D call. CDR3 length: 15 amino acids. The ends were cut back, 3 bases at V and 1 base at J, with 13 bases in the middle.

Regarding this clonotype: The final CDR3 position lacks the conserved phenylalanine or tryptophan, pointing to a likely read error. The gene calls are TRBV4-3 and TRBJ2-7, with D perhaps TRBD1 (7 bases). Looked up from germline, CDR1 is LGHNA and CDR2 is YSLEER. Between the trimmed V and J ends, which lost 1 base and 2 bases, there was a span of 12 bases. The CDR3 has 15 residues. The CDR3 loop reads CASSQAQGRTYEQYY. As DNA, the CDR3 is TGCGCCAGCAGCCAAGCACAGGGGAGGACCTACGAGCAGTACTAC.

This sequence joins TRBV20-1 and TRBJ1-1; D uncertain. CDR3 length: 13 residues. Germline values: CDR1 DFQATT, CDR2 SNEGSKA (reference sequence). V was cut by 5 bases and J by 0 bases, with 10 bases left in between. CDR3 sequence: CSALTVMNTEAFF. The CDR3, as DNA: TGCAGTGCTCTAACAGTGATGAACACTGAAGCTTTCTTT.

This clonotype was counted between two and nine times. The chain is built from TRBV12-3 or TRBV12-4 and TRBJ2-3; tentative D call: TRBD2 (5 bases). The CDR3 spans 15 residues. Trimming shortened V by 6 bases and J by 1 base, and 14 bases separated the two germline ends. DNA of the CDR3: TGTGCCAGCAGGCACCAGCGGAGCCGCACAGATACGCAGTATTTT. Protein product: CASRHQRSRTDTQYF.

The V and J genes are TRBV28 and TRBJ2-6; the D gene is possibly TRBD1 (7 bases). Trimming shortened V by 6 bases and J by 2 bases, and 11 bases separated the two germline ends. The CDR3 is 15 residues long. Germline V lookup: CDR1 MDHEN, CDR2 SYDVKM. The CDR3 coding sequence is TGTGCCAGCAGCCCAGGGGGGCCTGGGGCCAACGTCCTGACTTTC. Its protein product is CASSPGGPGANVLTF.

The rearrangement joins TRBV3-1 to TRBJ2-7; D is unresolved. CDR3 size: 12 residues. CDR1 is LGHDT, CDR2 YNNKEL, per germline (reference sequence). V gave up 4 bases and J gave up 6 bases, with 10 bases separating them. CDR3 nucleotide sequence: TGTGCCAGCAGCCCTGATTGGGTCGAGCAGTACTTC. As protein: CASSPDWVEQYF.

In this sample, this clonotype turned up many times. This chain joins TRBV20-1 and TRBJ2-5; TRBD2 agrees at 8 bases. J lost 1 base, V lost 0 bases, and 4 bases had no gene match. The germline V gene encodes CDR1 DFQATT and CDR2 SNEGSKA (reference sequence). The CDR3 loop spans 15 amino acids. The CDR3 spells CSARDFGGVQETQYF. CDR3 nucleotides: TGCAGTGCTAGAGATTTCGGGGGGGTCCAAGAGACCCAGTACTTC.

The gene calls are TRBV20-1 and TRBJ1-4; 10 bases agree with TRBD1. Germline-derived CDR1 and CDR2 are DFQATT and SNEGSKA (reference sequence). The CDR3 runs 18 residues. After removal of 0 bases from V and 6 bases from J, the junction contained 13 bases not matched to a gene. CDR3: CSARDPWMTGGGHEKLFF. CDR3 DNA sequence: TGCAGTGCTAGAGACCCCTGGATGACAGGGGGCGGTCATGAAAAACTGTTTTTT.

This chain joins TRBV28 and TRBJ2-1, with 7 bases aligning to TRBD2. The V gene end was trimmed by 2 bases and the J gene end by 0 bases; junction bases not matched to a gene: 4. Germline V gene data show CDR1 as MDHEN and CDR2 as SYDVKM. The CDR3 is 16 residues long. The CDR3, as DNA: TGTGCCAGCAGTTTAGGGGGGGTTAGCTCCTACAATGAGCAGTTCTTC. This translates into CASSLGGVSSYNEQFF.

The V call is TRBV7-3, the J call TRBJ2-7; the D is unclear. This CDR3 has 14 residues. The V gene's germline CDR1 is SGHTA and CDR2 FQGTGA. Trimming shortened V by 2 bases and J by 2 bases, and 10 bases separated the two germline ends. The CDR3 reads CASSLHGGAYEQYF. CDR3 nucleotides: TGTGCCAGCAGCTTACACGGTGGGGCCTACGAGCAGTACTTC.

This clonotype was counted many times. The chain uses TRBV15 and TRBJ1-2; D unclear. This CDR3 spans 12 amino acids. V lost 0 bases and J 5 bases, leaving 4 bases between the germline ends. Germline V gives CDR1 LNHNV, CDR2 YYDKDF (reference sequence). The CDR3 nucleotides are TGTGCCACCAGCAGAGAAGGGTATGGCTACACCTTC. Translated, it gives CATSREGYGYTF.

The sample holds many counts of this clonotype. CDR3 DNA: TGCAGTGCTAGATCACCGGGAGGTGGCAATGAGCAGTTCTTC. It yields the protein CSARSPGGGNEQFF. The V and J genes are TRBV20-1 and TRBJ2-1; 7 bases match TRBD2. Germline lookup yields CDR1 DFQATT and CDR2 SNEGSKA (reference sequence). This CDR3 has 14 residues. The V segment lost 2 bases and the J segment 6 bases; nucleotides outside the gene matches: 7.

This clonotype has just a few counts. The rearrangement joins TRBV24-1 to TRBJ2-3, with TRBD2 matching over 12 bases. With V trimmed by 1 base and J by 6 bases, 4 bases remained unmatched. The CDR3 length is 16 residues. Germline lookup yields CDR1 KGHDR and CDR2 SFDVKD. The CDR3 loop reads CATSDFGLAGPDTQYF. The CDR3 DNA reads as TGTGCCACCAGTGATTTCGGACTAGCGGGACCCGATACGCAGTATTTT.

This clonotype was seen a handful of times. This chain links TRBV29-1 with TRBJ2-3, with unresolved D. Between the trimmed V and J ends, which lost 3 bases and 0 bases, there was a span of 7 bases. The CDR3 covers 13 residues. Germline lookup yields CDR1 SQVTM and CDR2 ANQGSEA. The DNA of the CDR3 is TGCAGCGTTGATGGTGAGAGCACAGATACGCAGTATTTT. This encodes CSVDGESTDTQYF.

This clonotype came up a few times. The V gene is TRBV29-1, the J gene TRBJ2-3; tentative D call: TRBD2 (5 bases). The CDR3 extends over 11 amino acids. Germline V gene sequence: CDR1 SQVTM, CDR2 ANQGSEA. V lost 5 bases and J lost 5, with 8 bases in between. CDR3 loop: CSVSGIDTQYF. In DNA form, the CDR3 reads TGCAGCGTTTCCGGGATAGATACGCAGTATTTT.